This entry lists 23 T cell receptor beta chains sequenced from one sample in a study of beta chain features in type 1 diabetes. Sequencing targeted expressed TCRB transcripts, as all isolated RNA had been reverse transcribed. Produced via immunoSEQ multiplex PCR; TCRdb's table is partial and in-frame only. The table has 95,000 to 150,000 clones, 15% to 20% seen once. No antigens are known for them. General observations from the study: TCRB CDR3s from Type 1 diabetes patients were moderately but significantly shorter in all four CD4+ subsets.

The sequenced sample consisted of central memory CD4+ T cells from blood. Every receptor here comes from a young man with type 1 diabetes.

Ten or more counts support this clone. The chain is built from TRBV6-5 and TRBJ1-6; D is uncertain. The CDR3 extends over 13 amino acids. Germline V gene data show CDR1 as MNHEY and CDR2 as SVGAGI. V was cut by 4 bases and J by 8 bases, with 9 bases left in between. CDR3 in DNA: TGTGCCAGCAGTTTTGCTGGGGATTCACCCCTCCACTTT. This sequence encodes CASSFAGDSPLHF.

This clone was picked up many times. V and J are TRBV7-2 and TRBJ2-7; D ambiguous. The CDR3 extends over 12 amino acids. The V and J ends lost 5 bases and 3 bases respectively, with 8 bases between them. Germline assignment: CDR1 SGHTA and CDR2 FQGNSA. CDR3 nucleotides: TGTGCCAGCAGCCCCACCTTCTACGAGCAGTACTTC. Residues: CASSPTFYEQYF.

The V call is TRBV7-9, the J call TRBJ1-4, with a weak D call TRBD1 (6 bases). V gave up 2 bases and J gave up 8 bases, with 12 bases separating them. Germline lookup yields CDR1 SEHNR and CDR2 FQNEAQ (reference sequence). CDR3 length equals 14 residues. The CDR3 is CASSLSNGGEKLFF. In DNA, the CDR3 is TGTGCCAGCAGCTTATCGAACGGGGGCGAAAAACTGTTTTTT.

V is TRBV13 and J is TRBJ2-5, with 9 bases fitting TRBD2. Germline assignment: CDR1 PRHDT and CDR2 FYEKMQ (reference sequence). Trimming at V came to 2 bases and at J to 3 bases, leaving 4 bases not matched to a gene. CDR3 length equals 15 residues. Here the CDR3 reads CASSLRSSGKETQYF. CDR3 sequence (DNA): TGTGCCAGCAGCTTAAGATCTAGCGGGAAAGAGACCCAGTACTTC.

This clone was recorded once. CDR3 in DNA: TGTGCCAGCAGCTCTTACACCGGGGAGCTGTTTTTT. Translating it yields CASSSYTGELFF. The rearrangement uses TRBV7-2 and TRBJ2-2; D call uncertain. Germline V gene data show CDR1 as SGHTA and CDR2 as FQGNSA. The CDR3 has 12 amino acids. V gave up 4 bases and J gave up 3 bases, with 3 bases separating them.

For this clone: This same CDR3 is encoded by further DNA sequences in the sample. The CDR3 sequence is CASSFSRDTQYF. The CDR3 bases are TGTGCCAGCAGTTTTTCCAGAGATACGCAGTATTTT. The chain is built from TRBV28 and TRBJ2-3; no firm D call. Germline-derived CDR1 and CDR2 are MDHEN and SYDVKM. CDR3 length equals 12 residues. Trimming removed 3 bases at V and 5 bases at J, with 6 bases between.

The CDR3 loop is CASSVFGKNTEAFF. The CDR3 region has the DNA TGCGCCAGCAGTGTCTTCGGGAAGAACACTGAAGCTTTCTTT. The rearrangement uses TRBV10-1 and TRBJ1-1; D uncertain. CDR3 size: 14 residues. Deletions cut 4 bases from V and 1 base from J, with 10 bases between. CDR1 is WNHNN, CDR2 SYGVQD, per germline (reference sequence).

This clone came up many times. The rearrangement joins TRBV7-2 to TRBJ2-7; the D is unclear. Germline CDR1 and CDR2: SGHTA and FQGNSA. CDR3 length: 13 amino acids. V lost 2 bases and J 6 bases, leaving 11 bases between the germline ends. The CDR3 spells CASSLRLAAEQYF. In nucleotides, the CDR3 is TGTGCCAGCAGCTTAAGATTGGCGGCCGAGCAGTACTTC.

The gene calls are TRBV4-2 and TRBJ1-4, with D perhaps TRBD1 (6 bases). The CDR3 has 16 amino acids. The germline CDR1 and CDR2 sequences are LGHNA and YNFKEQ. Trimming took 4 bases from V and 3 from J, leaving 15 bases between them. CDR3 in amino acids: CASSPHRGLPNEKLFF. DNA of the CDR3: TGTGCCAGCAGCCCTCACCGGGGGCTCCCTAATGAAAAACTGTTTTTT.

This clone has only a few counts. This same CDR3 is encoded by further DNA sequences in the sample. In DNA, the CDR3 is TGTGCCAGCAGCTTAGTAGTAGCAGATACGCAGTATTTT. It yields the protein CASSLVVADTQYF. The rearrangement joins TRBV11-2 to TRBJ2-3; D unresolved. V was cut by 1 base and J by 4 bases, with 6 bases left in between. CDR1 is SGHAT and CDR2 is FQNNGV in the germline V gene. The CDR3 has 13 amino acids. Full variable domain (rest looked up from reference TRBV11-2 and TRBJ2-3): EAGVAQSPRYKIIEKRQSVAFWCNPISGHATLYWYQQILGQGPKLLIQFQNNGVVDDSQLPKDRFSAERLKGVDSTLKIQPAKLEDSAVYLCASSLVVADTQYFGPGTRLTVL.

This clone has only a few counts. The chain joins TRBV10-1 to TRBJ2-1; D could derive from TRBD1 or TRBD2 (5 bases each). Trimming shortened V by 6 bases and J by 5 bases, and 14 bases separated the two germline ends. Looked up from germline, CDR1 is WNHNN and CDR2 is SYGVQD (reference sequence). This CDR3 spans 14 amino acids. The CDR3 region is CASRSTGPDNEQFF. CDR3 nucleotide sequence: TGCGCCAGCAGATCGACGGGACCAGACAATGAGCAGTTCTTC.

The CDR3 protein is CASSLEWAGVGKDNEQFF. CDR3 coding DNA: TGTGCCAGCAGCTTAGAATGGGCGGGGGTAGGGAAAGACAATGAGCAGTTCTTC. The chain is built from TRBV11-3 and TRBJ2-1; 7 positions match TRBD2. V lost 0 bases, J lost 5 bases, and 13 bases stayed unmatched. Germline loops: CDR1 SGHNT, CDR2 YENEEA. The CDR3 extends over 18 amino acids.

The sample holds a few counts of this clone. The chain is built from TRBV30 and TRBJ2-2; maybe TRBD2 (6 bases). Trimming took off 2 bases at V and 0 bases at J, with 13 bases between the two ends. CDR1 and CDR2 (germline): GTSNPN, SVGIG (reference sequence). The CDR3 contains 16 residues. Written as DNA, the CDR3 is TGTGCCTGGAGTCCCCTAGCGACAGCGAACACCGGGGAGCTGTTTTTT. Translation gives CAWSPLATANTGELFF.

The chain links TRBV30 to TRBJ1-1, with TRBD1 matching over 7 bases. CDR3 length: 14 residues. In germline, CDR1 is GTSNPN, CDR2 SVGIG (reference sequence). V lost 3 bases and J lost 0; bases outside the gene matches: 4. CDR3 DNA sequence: TGTGCCTGGAGGAAACAGGGGATGAACACTGAAGCTTTCTTT. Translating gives CAWRKQGMNTEAFF.

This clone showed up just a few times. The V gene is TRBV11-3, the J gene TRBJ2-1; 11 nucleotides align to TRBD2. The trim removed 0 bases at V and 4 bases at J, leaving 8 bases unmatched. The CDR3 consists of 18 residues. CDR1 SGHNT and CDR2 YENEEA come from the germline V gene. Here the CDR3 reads CASSLDQSGTSGYNEQFF. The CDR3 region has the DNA TGTGCCAGCAGCTTAGATCAGTCGGGGACTAGCGGATACAATGAGCAGTTCTTC. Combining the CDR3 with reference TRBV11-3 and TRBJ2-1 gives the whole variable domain EAGVVQSPRYKIIEKKQPVAFWCNPISGHNTLYWYLQNLGQGPELLIRYENEEAVDDSQLPKDRFSAERLKGVDSTLKIQPAELGDSAVYLCASSLDQSGTSGYNEQFFGPGTRLTVL.

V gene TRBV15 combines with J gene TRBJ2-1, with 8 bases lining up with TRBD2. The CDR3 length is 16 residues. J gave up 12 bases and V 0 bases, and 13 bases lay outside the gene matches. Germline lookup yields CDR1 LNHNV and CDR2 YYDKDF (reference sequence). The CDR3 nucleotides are TGTGCCACCAGCAGAGATAGCTGGACTAGCTTCATTGGGCAGTTCTTC. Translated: CATSRDSWTSFIGQFF.

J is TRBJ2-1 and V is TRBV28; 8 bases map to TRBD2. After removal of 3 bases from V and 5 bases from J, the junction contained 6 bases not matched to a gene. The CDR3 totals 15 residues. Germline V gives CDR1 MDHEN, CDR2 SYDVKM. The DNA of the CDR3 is TGTGCCAGCAGTTTCTCGGGGGGGCGGCACAATGAGCAGTTCTTC. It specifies CASSFSGGRHNEQFF.

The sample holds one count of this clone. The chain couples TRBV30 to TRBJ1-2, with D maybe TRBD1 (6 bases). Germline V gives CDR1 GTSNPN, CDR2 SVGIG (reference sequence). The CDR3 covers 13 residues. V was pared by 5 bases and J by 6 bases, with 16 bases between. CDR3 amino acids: CAWGKQGWDGYTF. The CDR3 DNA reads TGTGCCTGGGGTAAACAGGGTTGGGATGGCTACACCTTC.

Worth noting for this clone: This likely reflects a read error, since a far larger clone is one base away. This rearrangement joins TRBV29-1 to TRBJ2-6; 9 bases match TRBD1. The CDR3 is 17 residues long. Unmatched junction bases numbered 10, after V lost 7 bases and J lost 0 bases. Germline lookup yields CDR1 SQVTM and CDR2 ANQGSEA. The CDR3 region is CSAAPGQGRSGANVLTF. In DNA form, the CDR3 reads TGCAGCGCTGCCCCTGGACAGGGGCGCTCTGGGGCCAACGTCCTGACTTTC. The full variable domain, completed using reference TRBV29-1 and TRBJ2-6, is SAVISQKPSRDICQRGTSLTIQCQVDSQVTMMFWYRQQPGQSLTLIATANQGSEATYESGFVIDKFPISRPNLTFSTLTVSNMSPEDSSIYLCSAAPGQGRSGANVLTFGAGSRLTVL.

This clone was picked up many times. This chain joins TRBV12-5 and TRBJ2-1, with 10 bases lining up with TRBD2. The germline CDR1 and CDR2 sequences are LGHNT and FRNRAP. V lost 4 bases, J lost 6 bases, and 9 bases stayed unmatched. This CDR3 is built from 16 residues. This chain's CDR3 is CASGSDPGTSVNEQFF. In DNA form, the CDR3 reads TGTGCTAGTGGTTCGGACCCCGGGACTAGCGTCAATGAGCAGTTCTTC.

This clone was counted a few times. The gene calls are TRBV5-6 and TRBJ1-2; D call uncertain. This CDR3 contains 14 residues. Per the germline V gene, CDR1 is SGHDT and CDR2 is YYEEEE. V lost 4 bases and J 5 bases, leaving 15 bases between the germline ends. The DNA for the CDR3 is TGTGCCAGCAGCCCGAACCCTGGTGGTTATGGCTACACCTTC. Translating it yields CASSPNPGGYGYTF.

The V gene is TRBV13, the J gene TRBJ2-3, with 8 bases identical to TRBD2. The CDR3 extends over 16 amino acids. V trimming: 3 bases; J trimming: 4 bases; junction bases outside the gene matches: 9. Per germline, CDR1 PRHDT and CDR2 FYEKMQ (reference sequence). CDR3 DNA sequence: TGTGCCAGCAGCTTCAGGACTAGCTCGGGGTCAGATACGCAGTATTTT. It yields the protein CASSFRTSSGSDTQYF.

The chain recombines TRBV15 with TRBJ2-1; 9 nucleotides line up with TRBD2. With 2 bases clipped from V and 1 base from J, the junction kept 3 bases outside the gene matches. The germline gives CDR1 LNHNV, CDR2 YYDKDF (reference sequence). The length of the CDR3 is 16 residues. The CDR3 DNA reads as TGTGCCACCAGCAGAATACTAGCGGGTTCCTACAATGAGCAGTTCTTC. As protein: CATSRILAGSYNEQFF.